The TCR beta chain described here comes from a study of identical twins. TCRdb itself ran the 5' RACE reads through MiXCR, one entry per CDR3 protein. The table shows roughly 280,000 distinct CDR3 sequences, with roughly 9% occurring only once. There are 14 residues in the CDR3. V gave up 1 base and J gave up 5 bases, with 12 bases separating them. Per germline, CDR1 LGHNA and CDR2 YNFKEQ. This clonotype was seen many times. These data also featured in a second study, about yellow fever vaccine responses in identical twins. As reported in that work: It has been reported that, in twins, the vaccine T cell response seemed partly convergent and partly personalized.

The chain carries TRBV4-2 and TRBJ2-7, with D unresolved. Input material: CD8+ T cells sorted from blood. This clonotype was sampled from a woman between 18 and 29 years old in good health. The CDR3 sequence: CASSQGGSIHEQYF. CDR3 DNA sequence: TGTGCCAGCAGCCAAGGTGGTAGCATCCACGAGCAGTACTTC.